What follows describes a single T cell receptor beta chain. The germline V and J ends were trimmed by 4 bases and 11 bases, with 15 bases remaining between them. Per germline, CDR1 MNHEY and CDR2 SVGEGT. The CDR3 is 12 amino acids. These data are taken from a study of CD8 T cells in Susac syndrome. About the study: The Susac syndrome patients that were sequenced included over 5 with active disease and under ten in remission.

Reverse transcription of about 0.5 to 1 ug RNA used random hexamers. TCRdb reanalysed the immunoSEQ multiplex PCR reads using MiXCR and keeps one entry per CDR3 protein. The sample yields around 170,000 distinct CDR3 sequences, around 93% seen once. This chain connects TRBV6-2 or TRBV6-3 to TRBJ2-7; D not resolved. The TCR was taken from a human donor with Susac syndrome. Sequenced sample: CD8+ T cells from PBMCs. CDR3 bases: TGTGCCAGCAGTTGGATTGAAGGTCGCAAGTACTTC. This sequence encodes CASSWIEGRKYF.